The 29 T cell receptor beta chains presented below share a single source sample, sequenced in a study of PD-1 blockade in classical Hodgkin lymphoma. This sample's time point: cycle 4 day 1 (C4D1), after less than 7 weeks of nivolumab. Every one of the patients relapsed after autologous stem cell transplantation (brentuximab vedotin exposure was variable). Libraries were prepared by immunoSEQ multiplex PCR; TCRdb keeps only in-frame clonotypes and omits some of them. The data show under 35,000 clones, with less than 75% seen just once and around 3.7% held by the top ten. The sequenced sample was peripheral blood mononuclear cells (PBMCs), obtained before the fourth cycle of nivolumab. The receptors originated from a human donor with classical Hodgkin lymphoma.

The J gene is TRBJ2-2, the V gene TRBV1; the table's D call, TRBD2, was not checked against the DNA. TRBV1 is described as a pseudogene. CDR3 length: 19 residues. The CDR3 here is CTSSQERTSGRRGTGELFF. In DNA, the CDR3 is TGCACCAGCAGCCAAGAACGGACTAGCGGGAGGCGGGGGACCGGGGAGCTGTTTTTT.

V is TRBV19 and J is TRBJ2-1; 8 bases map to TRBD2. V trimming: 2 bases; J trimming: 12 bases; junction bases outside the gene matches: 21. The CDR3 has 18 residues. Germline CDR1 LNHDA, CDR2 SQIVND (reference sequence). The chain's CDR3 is CASSISPRSVLAESRQFF. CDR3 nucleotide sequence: TGTGCCAGTAGTATAAGTCCCCGGAGTGTACTAGCGGAGTCCAGGCAGTTCTTC.

In DNA form, the CDR3 reads TGTGCCAGCAATCAGGGGGCAAGGCAGCCCCAGCATTTT. It codes for CASNQGARQPQHF. The V and J genes are TRBV6-1 and TRBJ1-5; TRBD1 matches at 8 bases. Germline V lookup: CDR1 MNHNS, CDR2 SASEGT. Trimming removed 7 bases from V and 7 bases from J; junction bases left unmatched: 6. CDR3 length equals 13 residues.

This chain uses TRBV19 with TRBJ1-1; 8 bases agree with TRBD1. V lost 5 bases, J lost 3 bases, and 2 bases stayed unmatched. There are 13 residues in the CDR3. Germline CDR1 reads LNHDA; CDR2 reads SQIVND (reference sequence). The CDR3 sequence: CASSATGDTEAFF. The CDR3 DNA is TGTGCCAGTAGTGCGACAGGGGACACTGAAGCTTTCTTT.

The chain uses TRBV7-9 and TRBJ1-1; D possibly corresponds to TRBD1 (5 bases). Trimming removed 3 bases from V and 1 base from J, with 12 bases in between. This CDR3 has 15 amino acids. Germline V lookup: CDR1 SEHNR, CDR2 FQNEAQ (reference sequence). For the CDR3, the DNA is TGTGCCAGCAGCTTGGCAGGGTTGGGGAACACTGAAGCTTTCTTT. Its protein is CASSLAGLGNTEAFF.

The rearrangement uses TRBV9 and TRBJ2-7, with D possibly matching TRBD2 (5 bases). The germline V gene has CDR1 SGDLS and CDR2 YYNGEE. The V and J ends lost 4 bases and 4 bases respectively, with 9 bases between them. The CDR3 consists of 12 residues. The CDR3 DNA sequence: TGTGCCAGCAGCACCCCGGGGTACGAGCAGTACTTC. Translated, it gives CASSTPGYEQYF.

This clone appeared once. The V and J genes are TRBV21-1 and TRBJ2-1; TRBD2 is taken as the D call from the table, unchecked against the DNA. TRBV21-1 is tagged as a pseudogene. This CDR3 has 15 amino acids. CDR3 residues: CASSKTAGVYNEQFF. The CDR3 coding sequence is TGTGCCAGCAGCAAAACAGCGGGGGTATACAATGAGCAGTTCTTC.

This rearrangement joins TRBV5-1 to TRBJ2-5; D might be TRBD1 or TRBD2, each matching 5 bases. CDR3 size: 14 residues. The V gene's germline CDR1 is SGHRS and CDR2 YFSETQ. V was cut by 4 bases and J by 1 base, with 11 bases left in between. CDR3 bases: TGCGCCAGCAGCGCCGGGGCACTCCAAGAGACCCAGTACTTC. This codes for CASSAGALQETQYF.

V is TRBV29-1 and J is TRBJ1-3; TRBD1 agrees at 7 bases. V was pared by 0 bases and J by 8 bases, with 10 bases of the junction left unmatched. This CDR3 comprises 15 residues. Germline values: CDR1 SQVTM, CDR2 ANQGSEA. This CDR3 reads CSVEDRDSPLDTIYF. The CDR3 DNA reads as TGCAGCGTTGAAGACCGGGACAGCCCGCTTGACACCATATATTTT.

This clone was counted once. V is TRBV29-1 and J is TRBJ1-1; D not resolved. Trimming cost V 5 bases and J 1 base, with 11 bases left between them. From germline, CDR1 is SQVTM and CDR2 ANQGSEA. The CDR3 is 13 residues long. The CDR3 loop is CSVFRPGNTEAFF. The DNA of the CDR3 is TGCAGCGTTTTCCGCCCGGGGAACACTGAAGCTTTCTTT.

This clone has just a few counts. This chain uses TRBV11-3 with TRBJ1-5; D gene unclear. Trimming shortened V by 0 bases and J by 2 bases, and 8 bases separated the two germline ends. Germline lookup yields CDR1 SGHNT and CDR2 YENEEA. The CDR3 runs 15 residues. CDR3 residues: CASSLEIQGNQPQHF. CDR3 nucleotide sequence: TGTGCCAGCAGCTTAGAAATCCAGGGCAATCAGCCCCAGCATTTT. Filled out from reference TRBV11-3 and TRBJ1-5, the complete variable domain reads EAGVVQSPRYKIIEKKQPVAFWCNPISGHNTLYWYLQNLGQGPELLIRYENEEAVDDSQLPKDRFSAERLKGVDSTLKIQPAELGDSAVYLCASSLEIQGNQPQHFGDGTRLSIL.

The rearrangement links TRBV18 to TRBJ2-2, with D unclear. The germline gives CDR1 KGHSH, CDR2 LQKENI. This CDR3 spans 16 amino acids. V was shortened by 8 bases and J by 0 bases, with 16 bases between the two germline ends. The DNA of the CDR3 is TGTGCCAGCCCAATAGACGACGCCCCGAACACCGGGGAGCTGTTTTTT. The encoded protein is CASPIDDAPNTGELFF.

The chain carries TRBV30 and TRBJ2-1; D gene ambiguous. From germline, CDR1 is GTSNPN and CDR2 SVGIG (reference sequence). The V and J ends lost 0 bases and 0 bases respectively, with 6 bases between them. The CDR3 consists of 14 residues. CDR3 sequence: CAWSVLHSYNEQFF. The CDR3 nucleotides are TGTGCCTGGAGTGTACTGCACTCCTACAATGAGCAGTTCTTC.

The CDR3 nucleotides read TGTGCCAGCAGCTTGGGCGGGGGAAATGAAAAACTGTTTTTT. It yields the protein CASSLGGGNEKLFF. The chain combines TRBV5-5 with TRBJ1-4, with a tentative D call TRBD1 (5 bases). CDR3 length: 14 residues. V gave up 0 bases and J gave up 5 bases, with 8 bases separating them. The germline V gene has CDR1 SGHKS and CDR2 YYEKEE (reference sequence).

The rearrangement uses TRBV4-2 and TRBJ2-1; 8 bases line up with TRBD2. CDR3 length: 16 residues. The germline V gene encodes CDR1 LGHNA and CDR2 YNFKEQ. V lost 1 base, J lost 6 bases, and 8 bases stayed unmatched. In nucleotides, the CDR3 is TGTGCCAGCAGCCAAGTCCGAGCGGGAGTCTTCAATGAGCAGTTCTTC. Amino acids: CASSQVRAGVFNEQFF.

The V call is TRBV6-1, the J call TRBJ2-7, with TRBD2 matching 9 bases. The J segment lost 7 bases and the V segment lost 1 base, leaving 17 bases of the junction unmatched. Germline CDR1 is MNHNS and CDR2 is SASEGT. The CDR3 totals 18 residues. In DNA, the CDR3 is TGTGCCAGCAGTGAAGTCGGTTGGAGGGGTAGCGGGGGAGGAGAGCAGTACTTC. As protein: CASSEVGWRGSGGGEQYF.

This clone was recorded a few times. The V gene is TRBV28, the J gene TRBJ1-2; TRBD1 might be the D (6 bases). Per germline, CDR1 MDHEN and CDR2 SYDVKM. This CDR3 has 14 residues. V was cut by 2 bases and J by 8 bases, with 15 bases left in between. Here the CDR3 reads CASSLVLQGSGYTF. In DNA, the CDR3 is TGTGCCAGCAGTTTAGTCCTCCAGGGGTCCGGCTACACCTTC.

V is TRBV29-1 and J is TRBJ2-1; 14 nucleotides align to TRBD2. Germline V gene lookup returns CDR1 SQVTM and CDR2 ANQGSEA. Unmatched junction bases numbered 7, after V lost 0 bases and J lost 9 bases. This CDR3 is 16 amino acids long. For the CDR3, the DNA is TGCAGCGTTGAAGAGACTAGCGGGGGGGCCTTTCGTGAGCAGTTCTTC. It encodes CSVEETSGGAFREQFF.

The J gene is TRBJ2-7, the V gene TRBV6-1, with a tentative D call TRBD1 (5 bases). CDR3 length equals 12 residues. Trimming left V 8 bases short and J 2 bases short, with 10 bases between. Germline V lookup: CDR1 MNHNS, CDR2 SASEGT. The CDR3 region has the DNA TGTGCCAGCTTATGGACAACCTACGAGCAGTACTTC. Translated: CASLWTTYEQYF.

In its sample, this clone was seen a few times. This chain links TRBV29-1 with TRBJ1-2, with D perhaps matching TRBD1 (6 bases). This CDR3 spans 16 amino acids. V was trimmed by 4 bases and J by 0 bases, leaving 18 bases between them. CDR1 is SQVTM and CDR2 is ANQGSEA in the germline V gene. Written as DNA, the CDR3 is TGCAGCGTTGTGGGCGGTCCGGACAGAGCTAACTATGGCTACACCTTC. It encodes CSVVGGPDRANYGYTF.

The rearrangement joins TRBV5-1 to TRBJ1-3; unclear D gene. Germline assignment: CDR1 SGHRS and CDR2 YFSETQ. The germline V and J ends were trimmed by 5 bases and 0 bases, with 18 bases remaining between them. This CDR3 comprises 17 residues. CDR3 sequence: CASSSVLGSNSGNTIYF. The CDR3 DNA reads TGCGCCAGCAGTTCGGTTCTGGGCAGCAACTCTGGAAACACCATATATTTT.

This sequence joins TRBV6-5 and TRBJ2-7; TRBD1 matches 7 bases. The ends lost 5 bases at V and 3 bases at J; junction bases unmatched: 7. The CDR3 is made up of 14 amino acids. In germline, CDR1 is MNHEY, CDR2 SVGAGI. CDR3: CASSEQGTLYEQYF. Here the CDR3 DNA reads TGTGCCAGCAGTGAACAGGGGACCCTCTACGAGCAGTACTTC.

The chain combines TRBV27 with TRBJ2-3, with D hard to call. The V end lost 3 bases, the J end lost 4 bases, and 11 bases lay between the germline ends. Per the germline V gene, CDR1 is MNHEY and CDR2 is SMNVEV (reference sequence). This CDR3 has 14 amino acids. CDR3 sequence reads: CASSFFEQSDTQYF. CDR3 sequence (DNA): TGTGCCAGCAGTTTTTTCGAGCAGTCAGATACGCAGTATTTT.

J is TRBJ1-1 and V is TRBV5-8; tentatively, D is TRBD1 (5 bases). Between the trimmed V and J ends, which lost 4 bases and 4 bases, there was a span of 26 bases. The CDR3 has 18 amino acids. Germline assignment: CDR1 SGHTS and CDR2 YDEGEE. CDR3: CASSPQHRRDAFRTEAFF. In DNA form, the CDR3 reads TGTGCCAGCAGCCCCCAACACCGTCGGGACGCATTTCGCACTGAAGCTTTCTTT.

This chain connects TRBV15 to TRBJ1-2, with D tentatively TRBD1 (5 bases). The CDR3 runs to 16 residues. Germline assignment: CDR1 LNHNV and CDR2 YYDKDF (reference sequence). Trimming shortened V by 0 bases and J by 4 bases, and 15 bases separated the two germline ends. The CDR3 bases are TGTGCCACCAGCAGAGATCTGACACAGGTCGTCTATGGCTACACCTTC. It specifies CATSRDLTQVVYGYTF.

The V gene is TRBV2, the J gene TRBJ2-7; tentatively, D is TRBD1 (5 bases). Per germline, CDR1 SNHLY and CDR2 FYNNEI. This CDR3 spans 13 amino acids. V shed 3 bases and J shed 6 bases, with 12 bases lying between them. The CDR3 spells CASSDRAPREQYF. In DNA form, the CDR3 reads TGTGCCAGCAGTGACAGGGCCCCCCGCGAGCAGTACTTC. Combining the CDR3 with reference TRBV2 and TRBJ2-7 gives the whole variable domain EPEVTQTPSHQVTQMGQEVILRCVPISNHLYFYWYRQILGQKVEFLVSFYNNEISEKSEIFDDQFSVERPDGSNFTLKIRSTKLEDSAMYFCASSDRAPREQYFGPGTRLTVT.

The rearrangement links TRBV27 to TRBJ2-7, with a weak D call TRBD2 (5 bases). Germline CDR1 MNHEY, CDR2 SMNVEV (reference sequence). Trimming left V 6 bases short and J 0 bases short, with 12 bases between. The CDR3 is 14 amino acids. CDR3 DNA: TGTGCCAGCAGGTACACGGGGAGCTCCTACGAGCAGTACTTC. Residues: CASRYTGSSYEQYF.

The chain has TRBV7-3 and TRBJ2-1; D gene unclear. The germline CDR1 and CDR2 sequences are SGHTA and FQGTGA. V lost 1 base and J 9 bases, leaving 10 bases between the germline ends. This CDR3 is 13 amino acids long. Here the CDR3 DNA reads TGTGCCAGCAGCTTAAGTCAGCGAAGTGAGCAGTTCTTC. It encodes CASSLSQRSEQFF. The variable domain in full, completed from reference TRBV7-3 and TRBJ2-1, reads GAGVSQTPSNKVTEKGKYVELRCDPISGHTALYWYRQSLGQGPEFLIYFQGTGAADDSGLPNDRFFAVRPEGSVSTLKIQRTERGDSAVYLCASSLSQRSEQFFGPGTRLTVL.

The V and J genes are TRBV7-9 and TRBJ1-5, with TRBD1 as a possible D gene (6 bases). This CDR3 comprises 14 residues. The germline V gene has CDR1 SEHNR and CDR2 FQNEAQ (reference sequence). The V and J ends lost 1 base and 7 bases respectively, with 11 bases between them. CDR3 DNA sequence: TGTGCCAGCAGCTTAGTGGGGGCGTCGCAGCCCCAGCATTTT. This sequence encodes CASSLVGASQPQHF.